A selection of T cell receptor beta chains follows, all from one sample in a study of monozygotic twins with inflammatory bowel disease. TCRdb reanalyzed the 5' RACE reads, giving one entry per CDR3 protein sequence and no DNA. Reported are approximately 200,000 distinct CDR3 sequences; the ten largest clones contain roughly 1.5%. Input material: blood. These receptors were taken from a human donor with ulcerative colitis or Crohn's disease, or a healthy co-twin of an affected twin (not recorded which). CDR3s include the opening cysteine and the closing phenylalanine or tryptophan.

v_call	j_call	cdr3_aa
TRBV18	TRBJ1-2	CASSPEGWANYGYTF
TRBV11-2	TRBJ2-1	CASSSSGVRGSGEQFF
TRBV6-1	TRBJ1-6	CASMGNSPLHF
TRBV7-9	TRBJ1-1	CASSPPGTKNTEAFF
TRBV7-9	TRBJ1-1	CASSSTDIEAFF
TRBV11-2	TRBJ2-1	CASSSQTESEQFF
TRBV3-1	TRBJ2-1	CASSERLAGGPVTYNEQFF
TRBV7-9	TRBJ1-2	CASRADSDYGYTF
TRBV5-1	TRBJ1-5	CASSFWGGADQPQHF
TRBV19	TRBJ1-4	CASSEKGEKLFF
TRBV3-1	TRBJ1-5	CASSPDLGQPQHF